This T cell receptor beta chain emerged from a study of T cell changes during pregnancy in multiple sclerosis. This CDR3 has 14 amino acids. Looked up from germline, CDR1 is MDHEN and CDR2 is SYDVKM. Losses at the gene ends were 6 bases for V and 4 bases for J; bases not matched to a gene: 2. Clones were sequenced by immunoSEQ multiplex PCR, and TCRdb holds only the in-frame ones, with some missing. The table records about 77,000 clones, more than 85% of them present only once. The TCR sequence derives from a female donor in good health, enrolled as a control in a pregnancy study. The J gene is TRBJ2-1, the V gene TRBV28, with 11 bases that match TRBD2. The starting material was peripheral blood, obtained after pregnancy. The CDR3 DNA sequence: TGTGCCAGCAGGGGGACTAGCGGATACAATGAGCAGTTCTTC. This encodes CASRGTSGYNEQFF.